The clone carrying this TCR beta chain was counted only a few times. Its antigen is unknown. Each CDR3 protein is one row after TCRdb ran MiXCR on the reads. The repertoire holds almost 300,000 distinct CDR3 sequences, about a tenth seen once, with approximately 2.4% in the top ten. CDR1 is MNHEY and CDR2 is SVGAGI in the germline V gene. V trimming: 5 bases; J trimming: 7 bases; junction bases outside the gene matches: 14. The CDR3 totals 17 residues. The data belong to a study of T cell repertoires in cytomegalovirus infection. The overall study: The public TCR beta signatures pointed to both CMV infection and matching HLA type. Overall study findings and caveats: Carriers of CMV and the relevant HLA type were discriminated by public TCR beta frequency.

The rearrangement links TRBV6-5 to TRBJ2-2; the match to TRBD1 covers 9 bases. Sequenced: PBMCs. This sequence originates from a human donor in good health (CMV status not recorded). Some clones in this sample may be carry-over from other donors' samples. CDR3 sequence: CASSKDQRQGGHGELFF. DNA of the CDR3: TGTGCCAGCAGTAAGGATCAACGACAGGGGGGGCACGGGGAGCTGTTTTTT.